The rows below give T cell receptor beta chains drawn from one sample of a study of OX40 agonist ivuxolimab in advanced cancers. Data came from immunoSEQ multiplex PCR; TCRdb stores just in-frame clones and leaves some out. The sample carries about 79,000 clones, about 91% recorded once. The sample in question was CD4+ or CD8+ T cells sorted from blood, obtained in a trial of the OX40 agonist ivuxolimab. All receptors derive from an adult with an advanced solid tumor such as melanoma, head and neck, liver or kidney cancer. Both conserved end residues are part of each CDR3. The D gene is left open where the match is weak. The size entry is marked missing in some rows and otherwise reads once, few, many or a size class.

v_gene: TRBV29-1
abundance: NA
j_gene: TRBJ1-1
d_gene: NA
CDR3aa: CSVVRSGTEAFF
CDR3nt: TGCAGCGTTGTTCGCTCGGGCACTGAAGCTTTCTTT

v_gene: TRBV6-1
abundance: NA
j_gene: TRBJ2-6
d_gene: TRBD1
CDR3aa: CASSEAGWTGSRANVLTF
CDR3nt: TGTGCCAGCAGTGAAGCTGGGTGGACAGGGTCCAGGGCCAACGTCCTGACTTTC

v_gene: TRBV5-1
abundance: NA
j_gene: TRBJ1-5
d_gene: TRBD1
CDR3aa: CASSPDRSGQPQHF
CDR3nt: TGCGCCAGCAGCCCGGACAGGTCTGGTCAGCCCCAGCATTTT

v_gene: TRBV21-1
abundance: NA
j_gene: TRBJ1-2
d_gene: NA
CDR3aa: CASRDTANYGYTF
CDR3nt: TGTGCCAGCAGGGACACCGCTAACTATGGCTACACCTTC

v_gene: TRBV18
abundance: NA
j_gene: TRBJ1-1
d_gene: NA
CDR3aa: CASSPKGNTEAFF
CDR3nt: TGTGCCAGCTCACCAAAGGGTAACACTGAAGCTTTCTTT

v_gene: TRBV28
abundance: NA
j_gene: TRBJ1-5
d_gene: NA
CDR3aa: CASSYRQGNQPQHF
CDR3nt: TGTGCCAGCAGTTACAGACAGGGCAATCAGCCCCAGCATTTT

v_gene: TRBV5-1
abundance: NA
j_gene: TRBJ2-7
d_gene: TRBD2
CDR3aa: CASSRLANPREQYF
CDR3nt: TGCGCCAGCAGTCGACTAGCGAATCCCCGCGAGCAGTACTTC

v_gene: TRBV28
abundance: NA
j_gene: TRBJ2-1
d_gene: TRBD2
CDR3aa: CASSPEAGVGDNEQFF
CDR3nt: TGTGCCAGCAGTCCCGAAGCGGGAGTTGGAGACAATGAGCAGTTCTTC

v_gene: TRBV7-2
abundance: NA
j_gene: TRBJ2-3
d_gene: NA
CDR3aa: CASSLSAGSTDTQYF
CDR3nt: TGTGCCAGCAGCTTATCTGCAGGGAGCACAGATACGCAGTATTTT

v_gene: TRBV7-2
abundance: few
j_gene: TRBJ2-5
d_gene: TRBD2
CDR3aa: CASSFSGLALETQYF
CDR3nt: TGTGCCAGCAGCTTTTCGGGACTAGCACTTGAGACCCAGTACTTC

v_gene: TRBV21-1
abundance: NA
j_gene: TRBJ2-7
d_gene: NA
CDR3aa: CASSKEEAGLYEQYF
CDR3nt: TGTGCCAGCAGCAAAGAGGAGGCAGGACTCTACGAGCAGTACTTC

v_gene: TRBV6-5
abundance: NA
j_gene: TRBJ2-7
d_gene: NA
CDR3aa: CATGGTFNYEQYF
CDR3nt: TGTGCCACCGGAGGGACCTTCAACTACGAGCAGTACTTC

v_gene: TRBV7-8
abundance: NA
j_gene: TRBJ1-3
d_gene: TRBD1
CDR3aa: CASSIGQGAIGNTIYF
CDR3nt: TGTGCCAGCAGCATAGGACAGGGGGCAATCGGAAACACCATATATTTT

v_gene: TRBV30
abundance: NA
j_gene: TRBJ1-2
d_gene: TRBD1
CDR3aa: CAWNLGQPNYGYTF
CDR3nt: TGTGCCTGGAATTTGGGACAGCCTAACTATGGCTACACCTTC

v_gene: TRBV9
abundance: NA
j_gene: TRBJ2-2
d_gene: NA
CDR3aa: CASSVAGGANTGELFF
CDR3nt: TGTGCCAGCAGCGTAGCTGGCGGCGCGAACACCGGGGAGCTGTTTTTT

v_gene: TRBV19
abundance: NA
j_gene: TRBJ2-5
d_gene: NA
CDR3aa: CASSHGGGLQETQYF
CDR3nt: TGTGCCAGTAGTCATGGGGGGGGCCTTCAAGAGACCCAGTACTTC

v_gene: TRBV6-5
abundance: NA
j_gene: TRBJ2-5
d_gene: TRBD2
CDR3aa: CASSYGGLAGGEQDF
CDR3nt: TGTGCCAGCAGTTACGGAGGACTAGCGGGAGGGGAGCAGGACTTC

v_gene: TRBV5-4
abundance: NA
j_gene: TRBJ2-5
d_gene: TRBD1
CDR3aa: CASSPGDRALETQYF
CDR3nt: TGTGCCAGCAGCCCGGGGGACAGGGCCCTGGAGACCCAGTACTTC

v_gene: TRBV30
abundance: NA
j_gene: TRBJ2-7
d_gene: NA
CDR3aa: CAWSGQFSYEQYF
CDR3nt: TGTGCCTGGAGTGGACAGTTCTCCTACGAGCAGTACTTC

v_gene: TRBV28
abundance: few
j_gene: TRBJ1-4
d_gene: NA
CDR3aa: CASSPESGAATNEKLFF
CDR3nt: TGTGCCAGCAGTCCGGAGTCTGGGGCAGCAACTAATGAAAAACTGTTTTTT

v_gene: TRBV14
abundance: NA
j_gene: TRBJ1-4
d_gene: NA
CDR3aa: CASSQVSLREKLFF
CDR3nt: TGTGCCAGCAGCCAAGTTTCACTTCGGGAAAAACTGTTTTTT

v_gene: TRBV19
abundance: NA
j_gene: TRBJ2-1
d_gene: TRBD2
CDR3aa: CASSIQGGYNEQFF
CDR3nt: TGTGCCAGTAGTATCCAGGGAGGGTACAATGAGCAGTTCTTC

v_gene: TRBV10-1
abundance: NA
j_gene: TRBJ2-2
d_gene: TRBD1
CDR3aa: CASSKRRGTAANTGELFF
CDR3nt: TGCGCCAGCAGTAAAAGAAGAGGGACAGCCGCGAACACCGGGGAGCTGTTTTTT

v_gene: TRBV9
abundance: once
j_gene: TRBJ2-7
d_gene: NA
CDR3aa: CASSVADGTYYEQYF
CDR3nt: TGTGCCAGCAGCGTAGCGGACGGGACATACTACGAGCAGTACTTC

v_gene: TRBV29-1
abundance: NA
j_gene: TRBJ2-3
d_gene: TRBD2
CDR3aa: CSVSGGGRSTDTQYF
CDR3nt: TGCAGCGTTAGTGGGGGCGGGAGGAGCACAGATACGCAGTATTTT

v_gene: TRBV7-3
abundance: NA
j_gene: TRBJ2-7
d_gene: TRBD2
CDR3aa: CAGEAGGPSGEQYF
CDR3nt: TGTGCCGGGGAAGCGGGAGGGCCCTCGGGCGAGCAGTACTTC

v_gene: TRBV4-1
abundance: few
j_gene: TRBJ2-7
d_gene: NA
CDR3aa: CASSQEGGEQYF
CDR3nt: TGCGCCAGCAGCCAAGAAGGGGGAGAGCAGTACTTC

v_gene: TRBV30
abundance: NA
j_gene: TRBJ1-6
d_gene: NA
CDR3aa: CAWSSGTEDNSPLHF
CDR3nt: TGTGCCTGGAGTTCGGGGACCGAGGATAATTCACCCCTCCACTTT

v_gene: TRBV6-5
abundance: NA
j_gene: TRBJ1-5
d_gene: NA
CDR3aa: CASSYKGTQPQHF
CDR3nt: TGTGCCAGCAGTTACAAAGGGACCCAGCCCCAGCATTTT

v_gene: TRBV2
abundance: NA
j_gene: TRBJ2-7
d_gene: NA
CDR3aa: CASSDQGYEQYF
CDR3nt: TGTGCCAGCAGCGACCAGGGGTACGAGCAGTACTTC

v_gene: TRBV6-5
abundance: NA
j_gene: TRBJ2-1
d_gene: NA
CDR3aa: CASRDAGEQFF
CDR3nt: TGTGCCAGCAGAGACGCTGGTGAGCAGTTCTTC

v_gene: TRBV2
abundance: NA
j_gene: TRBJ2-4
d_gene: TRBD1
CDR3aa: CASRGAGTGGVKNIQYF
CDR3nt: TGTGCCAGCAGGGGTGCCGGGACAGGGGGAGTCAAAAACATTCAGTACTTC

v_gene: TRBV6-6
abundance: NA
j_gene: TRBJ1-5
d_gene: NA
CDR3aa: CASSFPQASNQPQHF
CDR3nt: TGTGCCAGCAGTTTCCCCCAAGCTAGCAATCAGCCCCAGCATTTT

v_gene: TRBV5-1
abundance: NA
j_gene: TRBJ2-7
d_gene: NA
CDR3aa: CASSLEGGRTGRSYEQYF
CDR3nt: TGCGCCAGCAGCTTGGAGGGGGGGCGGACAGGACGCTCCTACGAGCAGTACTTC

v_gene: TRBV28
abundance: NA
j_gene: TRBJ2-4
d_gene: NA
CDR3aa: CASSPGGRGLDIQYF
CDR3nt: TGTGCCAGCAGTCCGGGAGGCAGGGGCTTGGACATTCAGTACTTC

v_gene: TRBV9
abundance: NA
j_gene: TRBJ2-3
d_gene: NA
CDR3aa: CASSVGEGLEDTQYF
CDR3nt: TGTGCCAGCAGCGTAGGAGAAGGATTAGAAGATACGCAGTATTTT

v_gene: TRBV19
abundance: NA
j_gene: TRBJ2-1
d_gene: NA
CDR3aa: CASTMEEGVGYNEQFF
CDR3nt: TGTGCCAGTACAATGGAAGAGGGAGTTGGCTACAATGAGCAGTTCTTC

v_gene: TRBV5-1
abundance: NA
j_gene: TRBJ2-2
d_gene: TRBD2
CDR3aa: CASSVTSGNTGELFF
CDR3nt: TGCGCCAGCAGCGTGACTAGCGGAAACACCGGGGAGCTGTTTTTT

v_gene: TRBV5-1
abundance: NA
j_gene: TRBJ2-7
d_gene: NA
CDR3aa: CASSFSEGEHEQYF
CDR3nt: TGCGCCAGCAGCTTTAGTGAAGGGGAACACGAGCAGTACTTC